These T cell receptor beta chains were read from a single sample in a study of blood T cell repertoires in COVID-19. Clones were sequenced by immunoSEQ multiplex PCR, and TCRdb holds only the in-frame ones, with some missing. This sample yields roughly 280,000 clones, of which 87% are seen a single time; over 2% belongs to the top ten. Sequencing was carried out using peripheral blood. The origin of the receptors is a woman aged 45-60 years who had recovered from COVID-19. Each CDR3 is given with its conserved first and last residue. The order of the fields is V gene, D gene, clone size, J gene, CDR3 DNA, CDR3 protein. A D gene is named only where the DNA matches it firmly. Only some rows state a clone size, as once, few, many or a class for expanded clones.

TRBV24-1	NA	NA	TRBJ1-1	TGTGCCACCAGTGATGGTGCACAGGGTGGGTCTGAAGCTTTCTTT	CATSDGAQGGSEAFF
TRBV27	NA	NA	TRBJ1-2	TGTGCCAGCAGTTTATACAGATACTATGGCTACACCTTC	CASSLYRYYGYTF
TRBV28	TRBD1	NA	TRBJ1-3	TGTGCCAGCAGTTTGCAACAGGGGGAAGGGTCTGGAAACACCATATATTTT	CASSLQQGEGSGNTIYF
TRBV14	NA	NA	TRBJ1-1	TGTGCCAGCAGCCAACAGATGAACACTGAAGCTTTCTTT	CASSQQMNTEAFF
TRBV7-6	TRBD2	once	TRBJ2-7	TGTGCCAGCAGCTTAGCGGGTAGCGGGATACGCGAGCAGTACTTC	CASSLAGSGIREQYF
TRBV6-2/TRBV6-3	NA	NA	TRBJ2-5	TGTGCCAGCAGTTACTCTCCGGTAAAAGAGACCCAGTACTTC	CASSYSPVKETQYF
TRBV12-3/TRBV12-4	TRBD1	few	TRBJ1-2	TGTGCCAGCAGTTTAAGAACAGGGGCTGGCTACACCTTC	CASSLRTGAGYTF
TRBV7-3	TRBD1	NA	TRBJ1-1	TGTGCCAGCAGCTCGCACGGACAGGGAGCTGAAGCTTTCTTT	CASSSHGQGAEAFF
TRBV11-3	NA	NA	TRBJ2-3	TGTGCCAGCAGCTTAGAAACAGGCACAGATACGCAGTATTTT	CASSLETGTDTQYF
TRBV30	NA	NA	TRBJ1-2	TGTGCCTGGAGTCCGCCGGACAGAACTAACTATGGCTACACCTTC	CAWSPPDRTNYGYTF
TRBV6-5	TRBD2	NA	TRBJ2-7	TGTGCCAGCAGTTACTCGACTAGCGGATGGCCCTACGAGCAGTACTTC	CASSYSTSGWPYEQYF
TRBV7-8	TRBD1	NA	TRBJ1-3	TGTGCCAGCAGCTTAGGGGTCAGGGGGCCAGACACCATATATTTT	CASSLGVRGPDTIYF
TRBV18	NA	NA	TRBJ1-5	TGTGCCACCCAGGGATCCAGCAATCAGCCCCAGCATTTT	CATQGSSNQPQHF
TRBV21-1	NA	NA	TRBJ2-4	TGTGCCAGCAGCCCTACGGCTGACAGATGTACCAAAAACATTCAGTACTTC	CASSPTADRCTKNIQYF
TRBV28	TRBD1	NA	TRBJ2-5	TGTGCCAGCACCCCGACAGGGACCCCGGGAAAGACCCAGTACTTC	CASTPTGTPGKTQYF
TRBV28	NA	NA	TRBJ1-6	TGTGCCAGCAGAAGAGAGGGCCCAAATAATTCACCCCTCCACTTT	CASRREGPNNSPLHF
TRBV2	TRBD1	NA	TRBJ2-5	TGTGCCAGCAGTGCGGGACAGATAACCCAAGAGACCCAGTACTTC	CASSAGQITQETQYF
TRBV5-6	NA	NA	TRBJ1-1	TGTGCCAGCAGCTTTACGGTCTACACTGAAGCTTTCTTT	CASSFTVYTEAFF
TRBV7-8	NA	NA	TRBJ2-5	TGTGCCAGCAGCTTTACCAGGGGTTGGGAGACCCAGTACTTC	CASSFTRGWETQYF
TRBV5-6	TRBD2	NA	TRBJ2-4	TGTGCCAGCAGCTTGTTAGCGGGGGACAAAAACATTCAGTACTTC	CASSLLAGDKNIQYF
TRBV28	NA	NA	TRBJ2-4	TGTGCCAGCAGTTTGAGACAGGGAGGAAACATTCAGTACTTC	CASSLRQGGNIQYF
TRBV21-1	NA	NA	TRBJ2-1	TGTGCCAGCAGCAAACCCCTAGCGGACGACAATGAGCAGTTCTTC	CASSKPLADDNEQFF
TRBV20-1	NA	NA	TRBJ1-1	TGCAGTGCTCCCCATCTAACTGAAGCTTTCTTT	CSAPHLTEAFF
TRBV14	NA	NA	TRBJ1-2	TGTGCCAGCAGCCAAGAACAAGTCAGCTATGGCTACACCTTC	CASSQEQVSYGYTF